The rows below give T cell receptor beta chains drawn from one sample of a study of blood T cell repertoires in COVID-19. Assay used: immunoSEQ multiplex PCR; TCRdb lists only in-frame clones, some missing. This table holds 200,000 to 250,000 clones, nearly 90% found once. Sequencing input: PBMCs or T cells enriched from blood (not recorded which). Every receptor here comes from a man aged 25 to 40 who had been exposed to COVID-19. The CDR3 runs from the conserved cysteine through the conserved F or W. The order of the fields is clone size, J gene, V gene, D gene, CDR3 protein, CDR3 DNA. D genes are given only for firm matches. Size tells how often a clone was seen (once, few, many) or the class of an expanded clone, and some rows leave it out.

>-|TRBJ2-1|TRBV19|-
CASSARGYNEQFF
TGTGCCAGTAGTGCCAGGGGATACAATGAGCAGTTCTTC
>-|TRBJ1-2|TRBV3-1/TRBV3-2|TRBD1
CASSQDAGQGAIYGYTF
TGTGCCAGCAGCCAAGACGCTGGGCAGGGGGCGATCTATGGCTACACCTTC
>-|TRBJ1-2|TRBV19|TRBD1
CASSMGTVYGYTF
TGTGCCAGTAGTATGGGGACAGTCTATGGCTACACCTTC
>-|TRBJ2-7|TRBV5-6|-
CASANIDRAGEQYF
TGTGCCAGCGCAAATATCGACAGGGCGGGGGAGCAGTACTTC
>-|TRBJ2-3|TRBV5-4|TRBD2
CASSSASGLAGLTDTQYF
TGTGCCAGCAGCTCCGCATCAGGACTAGCGGGGCTCACAGATACGCAGTATTTT
>-|TRBJ1-4|TRBV7-9|TRBD1
CASSSGQSHEKLFF
TGTGCCAGCAGCTCGGGACAGAGCCATGAAAAACTGTTTTTT
>-|TRBJ2-1|TRBV27|-
CASSEQGPQYNEQFF
TGTGCCAGCAGTGAACAGGGTCCTCAGTACAATGAGCAGTTCTTC
>-|TRBJ1-4|TRBV4-1|-
CASSQDHGEKLFF
TGCGCCAGCAGCCAAGATCACGGTGAAAAACTGTTTTTT
>-|TRBJ2-3|TRBV27|-
CASSPIPGAGQTSDTQYF
TGTGCCAGCAGTCCCATCCCGGGGGCGGGACAGACCTCAGATACGCAGTATTTT
>-|TRBJ2-1|TRBV13|-
CASSSPGTEQFF
TGTGCCAGCAGCTCCCCCGGGACAGAGCAGTTCTTC
>-|TRBJ1-6|TRBV10-3|-
CAISVQVKDSPLHF
TGTGCCATCAGTGTACAGGTAAAGGATTCACCCCTCCACTTT
>-|TRBJ2-5|TRBV7-8|-
CASSPGGIGTQYF
TGTGCCAGCAGCCCTGGCGGTATCGGGACCCAGTACTTC
>-|TRBJ1-3|TRBV5-1|TRBD1
CASSLAGQTSGNTIYF
TGCGCCAGCAGCTTGGCGGGACAGACATCTGGAAACACCATATATTTT
>-|TRBJ2-7|TRBV10-2|TRBD1
CASSATLPGQGGEQYF
TGCGCCAGCAGTGCTACACTGCCGGGACAGGGTGGCGAGCAGTACTTC
>-|TRBJ2-5|TRBV5-1|TRBD2
CASSPLLAGQETQYF
TGCGCCAGCAGCCCCCTACTAGCGGGGCAAGAGACCCAGTACTTC
>once|TRBJ2-5|TRBV19|TRBD2
CASSPLLAGEETQYF
TGTGCCAGTAGTCCCCTCTTAGCGGGGGAAGAGACCCAGTACTTC
>once|TRBJ2-7|TRBV2|-
CASEDLERAYEQYF
TGTGCCAGCGAGGATTTAGAGCGGGCCTACGAGCAGTACTTC
>-|TRBJ2-1|TRBV5-1|-
CASRGLAPNNEQFF
TGCGCCAGTAGGGGGTTAGCGCCGAACAATGAGCAGTTCTTC
>-|TRBJ2-7|TRBV11-1|TRBD2
CASSFPSGGVGEQYF
TGTGCCAGCAGCTTCCCTAGTGGGGGGGTCGGCGAGCAGTACTTC
>once|TRBJ2-5|TRBV10-1|TRBD2
CASSTTSGGQETQYF
TGCGCCAGCAGTACTACAAGCGGGGGTCAAGAGACCCAGTACTTC
>-|TRBJ2-2|TRBV13|-
CASSLVVPELTGELFF
TGTGCCAGCAGCTTAGTCGTTCCGGAGCTCACCGGGGAGCTGTTTTTT
>-|TRBJ1-2|TRBV18|-
CASSPTRQSYGYTF
TGTGCCAGCTCACCGACCAGACAGTCCTATGGCTACACCTTC
>many|TRBJ1-1|TRBV9|TRBD1
CASETLDQDYRGSTEAFF
TGTGCCAGCGAGACCTTAGATCAGGACTACAGGGGGTCCACTGAAGCTTTCTTT
>-|TRBJ1-5|TRBV18|-
CASSRPEQPQHF
TGTGCCAGCTCACGCCCGGAGCAGCCCCAGCATTTT
>-|TRBJ1-6|TRBV12-3/TRBV12-4|-
CASSFQDLSPLHF
TGTGCCAGCAGTTTTCAGGATCTTTCACCCCTCCACTTT
>-|TRBJ1-1|TRBV5-1|-
CASSSIGSEAFF
TGCGCCAGCAGCTCGATCGGGTCTGAAGCTTTCTTT
>few|TRBJ1-2|TRBV7-8|-
CASSSHDGTLGYTF
TGTGCCAGCAGCTCCCACGACGGGACTCTGGGCTACACCTTC
>-|TRBJ2-1|TRBV19|TRBD1
CASSIGLGTAYNEQFF
TGTGCCAGTAGTATAGGTCTCGGGACAGCCTACAATGAGCAGTTCTTC
>-|TRBJ1-3|TRBV5-1|-
CASSLVAGGAGGTIYF
TGCGCCAGCAGCTTGGTTGCCGGAGGGGCAGGAGGCACCATATATTTT
>-|TRBJ1-3|TRBV7-9|TRBD1
CASSLYRGLGNTIYF
TGTGCCAGCAGCTTATACAGGGGGCTCGGAAACACCATATATTTT
>once|TRBJ1-1|TRBV5-1|-
CASSSTGIEAFF
TGCGCCAGCAGCTCAACAGGGATTGAAGCTTTCTTT
>-|TRBJ2-1|TRBV18|-
CASSPSGRANEQFF
TGTGCCAGCTCACCTTCGGGCAGGGCGAATGAGCAGTTCTTC
>-|TRBJ2-1|TRBV11-1|-
CASSRGGTGYNEQFF
TGTGCCAGCAGCCGCGGGGGGACAGGGTACAATGAGCAGTTCTTC
>-|TRBJ2-1|TRBV6-5|TRBD1
CASRQGGTSEQFF
TGTGCCAGCAGACAGGGGGGTACATCTGAGCAGTTCTTC
>-|TRBJ1-6|TRBV4-3|-
CASSQEPRSNNSPLHF
TGCGCCAGCAGCCAAGAACCCAGGTCCAATAATTCACCCCTCCACTTT
>-|TRBJ1-1|TRBV6-1|-
CASSEPGRGDWAFF
TGTGCCAGCAGTGAGCCGGGACGGGGGGACTGGGCTTTCTTT
>-|TRBJ2-1|TRBV6-4|TRBD1
CASSRDRAVINEQFF
TGTGCCAGCAGCCGGGACAGGGCGGTAATTAATGAGCAGTTCTTC
>-|TRBJ2-2|TRBV16|-
CASTYTGGLTGELFF
TGTGCCAGCACCTACACCGGGGGGCTTACCGGGGAGCTGTTTTTT
>-|TRBJ2-3|TRBV27|-
CASSLAGGYTQYF
TGTGCCAGCAGTTTAGCAGGGGGGTATACGCAGTATTTT
>-|TRBJ2-5|TRBV2|-
CASRNFPEETQYF
TGTGCCAGCCGAAACTTCCCCGAAGAGACCCAGTACTTC
>few|TRBJ1-6|TRBV3-1/TRBV3-2|-
CASSPGQKPLHF
TGTGCCAGCAGCCCCGGTCAAAAACCCCTCCACTTT
>-|TRBJ2-2|TRBV5-1|-
CASSLGAGQRTITGELFF
TGCGCCAGCAGCTTGGGCGCGGGACAGCGTACTATTACCGGGGAGCTGTTTTTT
>-|TRBJ2-1|TRBV18|TRBD2
CASSSNAPGLAGSDRFF
TGTGCCAGCTCAAGCAATGCACCGGGACTAGCGGGGTCGGATCGGTTCTTC
>-|TRBJ1-2|TRBV6-5|-
CASTGGIYGYTF
TGTGCCAGCACGGGTGGAATCTATGGCTACACCTTC
>once|TRBJ2-2|TRBV3-1/TRBV3-2|TRBD2
CASSPGGRDTGELFF
TGTGCCAGCAGCCCGGGGGGGCGGGACACCGGGGAGCTGTTTTTT
>once|TRBJ2-7|TRBV7-9|-
CASSSIYEQYF
TGTGCCAGCAGCTCCATCTACGAGCAGTACTTC
>-|TRBJ2-6|TRBV4-2|-
CASSQGQGSGANVLTF
TGTGCCAGCAGCCAGGGCCAGGGGTCTGGGGCCAACGTCCTGACTTTC
>medium-sized|TRBJ2-7|TRBV7-9|-
CASSGYRVPYEQYF
TGTGCCAGCAGCGGATACAGGGTACCCTACGAGCAGTACTTC
>-|TRBJ2-2|TRBV5-4|-
CASSSSLGGVTGELFF
TGTGCCAGCAGCTCATCACTTGGCGGGGTCACCGGGGAGCTGTTTTTT
>once|TRBJ2-2|TRBV21-1|-
CASSKHSPGELFF
TGTGCCAGCAGCAAACACAGCCCCGGGGAGCTGTTTTTT
>-|TRBJ1-3|TRBV19|-
CASSSAGARSGNTIYF
TGTGCCAGTAGTTCAGCGGGGGCCCGCTCTGGAAACACCATATATTTT
>-|TRBJ1-1|TRBV6-5|-
CASRSKGWGTEAFF
TGTGCCAGCAGGAGTAAGGGGTGGGGCACTGAAGCTTTCTTT
>-|TRBJ2-3|TRBV7-2|-
CASSQATGTQYF
TGTGCCAGCAGCCAGGCTACCGGTACGCAGTATTTT
>-|TRBJ2-5|TRBV27|-
CASSSYHGNQETQYF
TGTGCCAGCAGTTCCTATCACGGGAACCAAGAGACCCAGTACTTC
>many|TRBJ2-6|TRBV4-2|TRBD2
CASSQDGGAGANVLTF
TGTGCCAGCAGCCAAGATGGGGGGGCTGGGGCCAACGTCCTGACTTTC
>-|TRBJ1-2|TRBV7-6|TRBD1
CASSLAQGADYGYTF
TGTGCCAGCAGCTTAGCCCAGGGGGCGGACTATGGCTACACCTTC
>few|TRBJ1-5|TRBV4-1|-
CASSQDDRNQPQHF
TGCGCCAGCAGCCAAGACGACAGAAATCAGCCCCAGCATTTT